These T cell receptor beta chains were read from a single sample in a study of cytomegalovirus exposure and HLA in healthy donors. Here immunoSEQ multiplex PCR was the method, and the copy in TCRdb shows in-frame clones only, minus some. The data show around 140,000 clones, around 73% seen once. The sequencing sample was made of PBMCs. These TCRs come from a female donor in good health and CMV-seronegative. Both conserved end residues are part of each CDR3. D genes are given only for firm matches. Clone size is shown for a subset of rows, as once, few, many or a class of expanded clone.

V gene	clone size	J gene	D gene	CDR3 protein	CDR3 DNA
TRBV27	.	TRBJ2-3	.	CASSLLGAPDTQYF	TGTGCCAGCAGTTTATTAGGGGCCCCAGATACGCAGTATTTT
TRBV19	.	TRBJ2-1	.	CASRTGTYNEQFF	TGTGCCAGTAGGACCGGGACTTACAATGAGCAGTTCTTC
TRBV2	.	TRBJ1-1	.	CASSGGEGGNTEAFF	TGTGCCAGCAGTGGTGGTGAAGGGGGTAACACTGAAGCTTTCTTT
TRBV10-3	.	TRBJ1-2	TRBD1	CAISEDRGYYGYTF	TGTGCCATCAGTGAGGACAGGGGTTACTATGGCTACACCTTC
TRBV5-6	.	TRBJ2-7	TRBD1	CASSTDRFSYEQYF	TGTGCCAGCAGCACGGACAGGTTCTCCTACGAGCAGTACTTC
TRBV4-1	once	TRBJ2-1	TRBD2	CASRTPGLAGASVRNEQFF	TGCGCCAGCAGGACACCGGGGCTAGCGGGAGCCTCAGTCAGGAATGAGCAGTTCTTC
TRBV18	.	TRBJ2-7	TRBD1	CASSTGTGTYEQYF	TGTGCCAGCTCCACCGGGACAGGAACCTACGAGCAGTACTTC
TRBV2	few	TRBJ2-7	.	CASSESRGGEQYF	TGTGCCAGCAGTGAATCCAGGGGTGGCGAGCAGTACTTC
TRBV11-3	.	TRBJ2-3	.	CASSLDPPGKSGDTQYF	TGTGCCAGCAGCTTAGACCCTCCCGGAAAGTCCGGGGATACGCAGTATTTT
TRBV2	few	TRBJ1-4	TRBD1	CASNPRGGDEKLFF	TGTGCCAGCAACCCCCGAGGGGGCGATGAAAAACTGTTTTTT
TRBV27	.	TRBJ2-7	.	CATSTLASSYEQYF	TGTGCCACCTCCACACTAGCATCTTCCTACGAGCAGTACTTC
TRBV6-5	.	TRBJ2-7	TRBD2	CASSRTSVSYEQYF	TGTGCCAGCAGTAGGACTAGCGTTTCCTACGAGCAGTACTTC
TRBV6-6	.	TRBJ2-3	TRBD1	CASSYTITGADTQYF	TGTGCCAGCAGTTACACAATTACAGGGGCAGATACGCAGTATTTT
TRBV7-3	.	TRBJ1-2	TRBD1	CASSRGTGGDGYTF	TGTGCCAGCAGTCGTGGGACAGGGGGCGATGGCTACACCTTC
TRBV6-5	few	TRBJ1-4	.	CASSTLAAGNEKLFF	TGTGCCAGCAGTACCCTGGCGGCAGGGAATGAAAAACTGTTTTTT
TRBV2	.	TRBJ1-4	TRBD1	CASGSTGGELFF	TGTGCCAGCGGGTCGACAGGGGGAGAACTGTTTTTT
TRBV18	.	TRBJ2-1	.	CASSPLGAAIYEQFF	TGTGCCAGCTCACCTCTGGGGGCGGCAATCTATGAGCAGTTCTTC
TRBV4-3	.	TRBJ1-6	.	CASSGTGGARVTSPLHF	TGCGCCAGCAGCGGTACGGGGGGCGCCAGGGTTACTTCACCCCTCCACTTT
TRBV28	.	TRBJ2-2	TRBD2	CASSPGGRVTGELFF	TGTGCCAGCAGTCCGGGGGGGAGGGTCACCGGGGAGCTGTTTTTT
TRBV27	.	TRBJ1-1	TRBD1	CASPDPWRGRRARRTEAFF	TGTGCCAGTCCAGACCCGTGGAGGGGGCGTAGGGCGAGGCGAACTGAAGCTTTCTTT
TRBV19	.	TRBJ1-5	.	CASSAKAGSYYSNQPQHF	TGTGCCAGTAGTGCCAAGGCAGGCTCTTATTATAGCAATCAGCCCCAGCATTTT
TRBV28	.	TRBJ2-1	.	CASSLSQGSAYNEQFF	TGTGCCAGCAGTTTATCCCAGGGGTCCGCCTACAATGAGCAGTTCTTC
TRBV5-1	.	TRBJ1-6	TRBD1	CASSLEGQGDSPLHF	TGCGCCAGCAGCTTGGAAGGACAGGGGGATTCACCCCTCCACTTT
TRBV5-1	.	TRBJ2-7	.	CASSISLSSYEQYF	TGCGCCAGCAGCATTTCCCTGAGCTCCTACGAGCAGTACTTC
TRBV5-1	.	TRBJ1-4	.	CASSEPTNEKLFF	TGCGCCAGCAGCGAGCCAACTAATGAAAAACTGTTTTTT
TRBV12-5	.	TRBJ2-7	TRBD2	CASGLRASGGSYEQYF	TGTGCTAGTGGTTTGCGGGCTAGCGGGGGCTCCTACGAGCAGTACTTC
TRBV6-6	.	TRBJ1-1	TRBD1	CASSYGQARAFF	TGTGCCAGCAGTTACGGACAGGCGCGAGCTTTCTTT
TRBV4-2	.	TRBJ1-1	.	CASSFLSSLNTEAFF	TGTGCCAGCAGCTTCCTCTCATCCCTAAACACTGAAGCTTTCTTT
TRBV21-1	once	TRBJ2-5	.	CASSVGLQETQYF	TGTGCCAGCAGTGTGGGCCTCCAAGAGACCCAGTACTTC
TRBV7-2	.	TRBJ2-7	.	CASSPRGGGPYEQYF	TGTGCCAGCAGCCCGCGGGGCGGAGGACCCTACGAGCAGTACTTC
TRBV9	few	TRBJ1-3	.	CASSGGINSGNTIYF	TGTGCCAGCAGCGGGGGCATCAACTCTGGAAACACCATATATTTT
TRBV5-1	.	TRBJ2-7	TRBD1	CASSLPGQGVAYEQYF	TGCGCCAGCAGCTTGCCGGGACAGGGAGTTGCCTACGAGCAGTACTTC
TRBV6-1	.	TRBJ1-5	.	CASSEALRGVGNQPQHF	TGTGCCAGCAGTGAAGCGCTTCGGGGTGTCGGCAATCAGCCCCAGCATTTT